This T cell receptor (beta chain) was captured in a study of blood T cell repertoires in COVID-19. Overall study: Sample material is recorded as cDNA or gDNA derived from T cells, B-cell-depleted T cells, or PBMCs.

In germline, CDR1 is SNHLY, CDR2 FYNNEI. With 5 bases clipped from V and 13 bases from J, the junction kept 18 bases outside the gene matches. CDR3 size: 16 residues. Two consecutive negative NP/OP PCR tests, clearance, or resolved symptoms defined Cohort 3 recovery. As processed by the authors: It was from reference gene primer amplification that nucleated cell counts were estimated. The table came from immunoSEQ multiplex PCR; TCRdb's copy has only in-frame clones and leaves some out. The D gene and trimming were derived from the DNA, and the V and J assignments and clone size from that table. The sample includes about 190,000 clones, 86% seen only once; the top ten take around 8.6%.

This sequence was found in a woman in her 30s who had recovered from COVID-19. The genes are TRBV2 and TRBJ1-4; 8 nucleotides line up with TRBD1. Sequenced: PBMCs or T cells enriched from blood (not recorded which). The CDR3 coding sequence is TGTGCCAGCAGTAATACTCCAGGGGGCGAACGAGGTGGACTGTTTTTT. Translating it yields CASSNTPGGERGGLFF.